These 19 T cell receptor beta chains were all obtained from the same sample, sequenced in a study of T cell changes during pregnancy in multiple sclerosis. Sequencing was performed with immunoSEQ multiplex PCR; in TCRdb, only in-frame clones are kept and a portion is missing. The data contain fewer than 140,000 clones, about 90% of them seen just once; the ten biggest clones take up less than 2%. Material: peripheral blood, obtained before pregnancy. Every receptor here comes from a female donor with multiple sclerosis, enrolled in a pregnancy study.

This chain connects TRBV10-3 to TRBJ2-7; 11 bases map to TRBD2. Trimming cost V 7 bases and J 9 bases; bases outside gene matches: 11. This CDR3 is built from 14 residues. Germline V lookup: CDR1 ENHRY, CDR2 SYGVKD. As DNA, the CDR3 is TGTGCCATCACCCCGACTAGCGGGGATATAGTGCAGTACTTC. This sequence encodes CAITPTSGDIVQYF.

The genes are TRBV4-1 and TRBJ1-5; perhaps TRBD1 as D (5 bases). The CDR3 covers 14 residues. CDR1 is MGHRA, CDR2 YSYEKL, per germline. V lost 5 bases, J lost 3 bases, and 11 bases lay in between. Here the CDR3 DNA reads TGCGCCAGCAGCGTACAGGACACCAATCAGCCCCAGCATTTT. Its translation: CASSVQDTNQPQHF.

V and J are TRBV15 and TRBJ2-7; D is ambiguous. Germline lookup yields CDR1 LNHNV and CDR2 YYDKDF (reference sequence). Trimming took 3 bases from V and 6 from J, leaving 9 bases between them. CDR3 length: 12 residues. This chain's CDR3 is CATSSLFSEQYF. The CDR3 DNA is TGTGCCACCAGCAGTCTTTTCTCCGAGCAGTACTTC.

This sequence joins TRBV2 and TRBJ1-5; the D gene is possibly TRBD1 (5 bases). V was pared by 11 bases and J by 2 bases, with 13 bases between. This CDR3 has 13 residues. Germline loops: CDR1 SNHLY, CDR2 FYNNEI. CDR3 in amino acids: CAWGREGNQPQHF. In DNA form, the CDR3 reads TGTGCCTGGGGGAGGGAAGGCAATCAGCCCCAGCATTTT.

This sequence joins TRBV7-2 and TRBJ2-1; 10 nucleotides match TRBD1. The CDR3 is 18 residues long. V lost 0 bases to trimming and J lost 5 bases; unmatched junction nucleotides: 10. CDR1 SGHTA and CDR2 FQGNSA come from the germline V gene. CDR3 residues: CASSLAHRRTGGHNEQFF. CDR3 sequence (DNA): TGTGCCAGCAGCTTAGCGCATAGGAGGACAGGGGGGCACAATGAGCAGTTCTTC.

The chain carries TRBV18 and TRBJ1-2; weak D call: TRBD1 (6 bases). This CDR3 contains 15 residues. V lost 5 bases to trimming and J lost 0 bases, with 13 bases between them. In germline, CDR1 is KGHSH, CDR2 LQKENI. CDR3: CASSNRVGANYGYTF. The CDR3 DNA is TGTGCCAGCTCAAACAGGGTCGGAGCTAACTATGGCTACACCTTC.

The CDR3 reads CASSIRRTEAFF. DNA of the CDR3: TGTGCCAGCAGCATCAGGAGGACTGAAGCTTTCTTT. J is TRBJ1-1 and V is TRBV7-9; D gene unclear. Trimming removed 5 bases at V and 5 bases at J, with 9 bases between. Germline-derived CDR1 and CDR2 are SEHNR and FQNEAQ (reference sequence). The CDR3 has 12 amino acids.

V gene TRBV19 combines with J gene TRBJ1-1, with D uncertain. The CDR3 contains 14 residues. Trimming took 9 bases from V and 1 from J, leaving 15 bases between them. Germline assignment: CDR1 LNHDA and CDR2 SQIVND (reference sequence). The CDR3 DNA is TGTGCCAGCAGTCCGCTCCGGGGGAACACTGAAGCTTTCTTT. Translation: CASSPLRGNTEAFF.

The chain recombines TRBV4-1 with TRBJ2-1, with 10 bases that match TRBD1. CDR3 length equals 15 residues. CDR1 is MGHRA, CDR2 YSYEKL, per germline. The trim removed 3 bases at V and 10 bases at J, leaving 9 bases unmatched. In DNA form, the CDR3 reads TGCGCCAGCAGCCACCCGGGACAGGGGCTTGCGGAGCAGTTCTTC. The encoded protein is CASSHPGQGLAEQFF.

This clone was recorded only once. V gene TRBV11-1 combines with J gene TRBJ1-4, with D unresolved. CDR3 size: 15 residues. With 5 bases removed from V and 3 bases from J, the gap between germline ends came to 13 bases. CDR1 and CDR2 (germline): SGHAT, FQDESV (reference sequence). CDR3 residues: CASSHVPDSNEKLFF. The CDR3 DNA reads as TGTGCCAGCAGCCACGTCCCGGACTCTAATGAAAAACTGTTTTTT.

The chain links TRBV30 to TRBJ2-7, with TRBD1 matching over 7 bases. CDR1 is GTSNPN and CDR2 is SVGIG in the germline V gene (reference sequence). Unmatched junction bases numbered 6, after V lost 4 bases and J lost 0 bases. The CDR3 runs 14 residues. CDR3 region: CAWKGAADSYEQYF. For the CDR3, the DNA is TGTGCCTGGAAGGGGGCCGCCGACTCCTACGAGCAGTACTTC.

This clone was counted a single time. V gene TRBV6-5 combines with J gene TRBJ1-2; 7 bases map to TRBD1. This CDR3 is built from 13 residues. V dropped 6 bases and J dropped 4; count of bases not matched to a gene: 5. Germline V gene data show CDR1 as MNHEY and CDR2 as SVGAGI. This CDR3 is CASRPTGAYGYTF. The CDR3 nucleotides are TGTGCCAGCAGACCTACAGGGGCCTATGGCTACACCTTC.

The chain combines TRBV2 with TRBJ2-1; 8 bases agree with TRBD2. J lost 6 bases, V lost 7 bases, and 8 bases had no gene match. This CDR3 spans 14 amino acids. Germline V lookup: CDR1 SNHLY, CDR2 FYNNEI. CDR3 sequence reads: CASNEREYRNEQFF. The CDR3 DNA follows: TGTGCCAGCAACGAGCGGGAGTACCGCAATGAGCAGTTCTTC.

A single count supports this clone. V usage is TRBV27 and J usage is TRBJ1-2, with 9 bases that match TRBD1. This CDR3 is built from 14 residues. Germline loops: CDR1 MNHEY, CDR2 SMNVEV (reference sequence). The V gene end was trimmed by 3 bases and the J gene end by 8 bases; junction bases not matched to a gene: 7. The CDR3 region is CASSFYGTGQGYTF. The DNA for the CDR3 is TGTGCCAGCAGTTTCTACGGGACAGGGCAGGGCTACACCTTC.

This clone appeared once. The chain has TRBV7-6 and TRBJ2-3, with 10 bases fitting TRBD2. Trimming took 1 base from V and 1 from J; bases not matched to a gene: 5. The CDR3 is made up of 17 amino acids. Looked up from germline, CDR1 is SGHVS and CDR2 is FNYEAQ. This chain's CDR3 is CASSLVASGSRTDTQYF. In DNA form, the CDR3 reads TGTGCCAGCAGCTTAGTGGCTAGCGGGAGTCGCACAGATACGCAGTATTTT.

The V and J genes are TRBV29-1 and TRBJ2-7, with D possibly TRBD1 on 5 matching bases. This CDR3 is 13 amino acids long. The V gene lost 7 bases and the J gene lost 0 bases, with 13 bases spanning the gap. Germline CDR1 and CDR2: SQVTM and ANQGSEA. For the CDR3, the DNA is TGCAGCGCTGGAAATCAGGGCTCCTACGAGCAGTACTTC. Its protein product is CSAGNQGSYEQYF.

In its sample, this clone was seen once. This chain links TRBV12-5 with TRBJ2-2, with D perhaps TRBD1 (6 bases). Germline assignment: CDR1 LGHNT and CDR2 FRNRAP. Trimming stripped 4 bases from V and 6 bases from J, with 15 bases between. CDR3 length equals 15 residues. CDR3 nucleotides: TGTGCTAGTGGTTCCGGACAGTTAGGGGCCGGGGAGCTGTTTTTT. Protein: CASGSGQLGAGELFF. Full variable domain (rest looked up from reference TRBV12-5 and TRBJ2-2): DARVTQTPRHKVTEMGQEVTMRCQPILGHNTVFWYRQTMMQGLELLAYFRNRAPLDDSGMPKDRFSAEMPDATLATLKIQPSEPRDSAVYFCASGSGQLGAGELFFGEGSRLTVL.

This chain joins TRBV6-4 and TRBJ2-5; 7 bases map to TRBD2. The CDR3 runs 15 residues. Unmatched junction bases numbered 9, after V lost 3 bases and J lost 5 bases. CDR1 is MRHNA and CDR2 is SNTAGT in the germline V gene. The DNA of the CDR3 is TGTGCCAGCAGTGATAGGGCGGGAGCGGGGGAGACCCAGTACTTC. It codes for CASSDRAGAGETQYF.

The genes are TRBV6-1 and TRBJ2-2; 9 bases line up with TRBD2. V shed 6 bases, J shed 6 bases, and the junction held 8 bases outside the gene matches. This CDR3 has 15 residues. The germline V gene encodes CDR1 MNHNS and CDR2 SASEGT. CDR3 sequence (DNA): TGTGCCAGCAGCCCGGGACTAGCAGGGGCCGGGGAGCTGTTTTTT. Its protein is CASSPGLAGAGELFF.